The T cell receptor (beta chain) described here comes from a study of blood T cell repertoires in COVID-19. Study-wide background: Researchers got acute and convalescent COVID-19 samples from the United States, Italy and Spain. PBMCs, B-cell-depleted T cells, or T cells provided the cDNA or gDNA that made up the material.

Original data processing: It was from reference gene primer amplification that nucleated cell counts were estimated. Clones were read by immunoSEQ multiplex PCR, and TCRdb kept only the in-frame ones, dropping some. V, J and clone size are those of that table, while D and trimming were read from the DNA. The data show around 320,000 clones, with roughly 90% seen just once and 2% to 3% held by the top ten. V gave up 5 bases and J gave up 6 bases, with 16 bases separating them. The CDR3 is 15 residues long. Per germline, CDR1 KGHDR and CDR2 SFDVKD. This TCR was recovered from a man between 18 and 35 years old with active or convalescent COVID-19. The chain links TRBV24-1 to TRBJ1-5; D unclear. Sequencing was done on a sample of peripheral blood. The CDR3 region is CATSAGSLLGQPQHF. The CDR3 region has the DNA TGTGCCACCAGTGCCGGGAGCCTTCTGGGTCAGCCCCAGCATTTT.